This TCR beta chain was profiled in a study of shared clonotypes between healthy human individuals (dated by TCRdb to 2018 to 2021). Context from the whole study: The cohort comprised two women and a few men aged 18 to 49 years. For each donor, CD4 naive and CD4 memory were each given three plates, CD8 naive was given two plates, and CD8 memory was given one plate. Libraries were prepared and TCR repertoires were sequenced by different laboratories using diverse techniques, in order to increase sequencing depth and limit assay-specific biases. To estimate repertoire size and how much clonotypes are shared between individuals, the study performed deep sequencing of blood TCR repertoires from 4 to 6 healthy adults. Per donor, leukapheresis produced somewhere between about 0.8 and 9.5 billion PBMCs.

General findings and caveats noted by the study authors: Sampling was restricted to blood, and TCR repertoires in tissue are likely to differ from TCR repertoires in blood. Roughly 5% of naive CD4, 3.5% of naive CD8, about 2.5% of memory CD4, and approximately 0.39% of memory CD8 clonotypes were shared across several donors. Even with the large sequencing depth, rarefaction of the sorted-subset datasets indicated that sequencing was incomplete. Naive subsets generally had larger estimated clonotype richness than memory subsets. Because the study included a small number of donors, the genetic and exposure-history diversity represented was limited. Compared with non-shared clonotypes, the clonotypes found in all four sorted-subset donors had higher generation probabilities. Based on pairwise subsampling, the degree of clonotype sharing among donors was expected to be affected by sequencing depth.

Donors were healthy HIV-negative adults with no recently reported acute infections or vaccinations. Every donor was a Caucasian adult living in Nashville, Tennessee, USA. CD4+ T cells were enriched by magnetic negative selection; naive cells were then positively selected on CD45RA, and the negative fraction formed the memory subset. Blood was obtained by leukapheresis, after which PBMCs were separated by Ficoll-Histopaque density gradient centrifugation and cryopreserved in liquid nitrogen vapor phase. Analytical flow cytometry was used to check the purity and quantity of each magnetically sorted T cell population. Genomic DNA was isolated from every sorted fraction and measured by UV absorbance on a Nanodrop 2000c. The cysteine opens and the phenylalanine closes a CDR3 of 13 amino acids. This entry keeps only the CDR3 DNA: 39 bases, framed from base 1. Based on the germline V gene, the CDR1 and CDR2 sequences are SNHLY and FYNNEI. V ends up 10 bases short and J 7 bases short, with an unmatched junction base count of 6.

For this clone: Its antigen specificity is not known. No much larger clonotype is one base removed from it; base qualities were not supplied.

Using the deep immunoSEQ assay, TCR CDR3 regions were amplified from genomic DNA by multiplex PCR. Extracted genomic DNA from each cell subset was spread evenly across all wells of several immunoSEQ 96-well plates, with each plate serving as a replicate. For sorted subsets, each replicate PCR was loaded with about 0.2 ug genomic DNA, equivalent to 30,000 or so T cell genomes. Purified libraries were quantified with a Qubit 3.0 fluorometer, sized on a Bioanalyzer 2100, and re-quantified with the KAPA Library Quantification kit. Every immunoSEQ 96-well plate was sequenced on a dedicated single-read 150-cycle Illumina NextSeq 550 flow cell. In the paper's pipeline: Because the immunoSEQ output included only junctional sequences and no quality scores, the filtering could not be the same as the filtering used for full-length reads. To assign V/J genes and CDR3, sequences were annotated against IMGT germline references using PyIR, a Python wrapper for IgBLAST v1.9. Reads with weak V/J assignments (E-value above 1e-6), missing CDR3, stop codons, out-of-frame junctions, or ambiguous translated residues were removed. V3J clonotypes were defined as sequences sharing an identical inferred V gene, J gene, and CDR3 amino acid sequence. Percentage overlap between repertoires was computed as shared unique clonotypes divided by the size of the smaller repertoire. Richness of each repertoire was evaluated using RTK rarefaction, the Chao1 estimator, and Recon v2.1 estimates of unobserved clonotypes. For all TCRbeta clonotypes obtained by the gDNA method from a few donors, generation probabilities were computed with OLGA. The immuneACCESS repertoire file appears here via TCRdb, limited to in-frame rearrangements. These files lack a portion of the clones; in checked studies, under half of the deficit traces to unresolved V genes, and the cause of the others is not known. The V and J calls and clone size were taken over from that table, and D and trimming were inferred from the DNA. This sample lists hundreds of thousands of clones; approximately 79% were detected once. Of the sample, less than 2% falls within the top ten clones.

Here the chain combines TRBV2 and TRBJ2-4; 11 of the junction bases match TRBD1. The receptor's source is a woman aged 30 to 39 in good health. The sample comprised memory CD4+ T cells sorted from blood. Taken with the paper, the label for cell subset or site translates to: CD45RA-negative fraction. DNA sequence: TGTGCCACCGGCAGGGACAGGGGGAACATTCAGTACTTC. Its product reads: CATGRDRGNIQYF.